The 26 T cell receptor beta chains reported below all come from one sample, sequenced in a study of cytomegalovirus exposure and HLA in healthy donors. The primer mix had 60 Vbeta and 13 Jbeta primers. Measured with immunoSEQ multiplex PCR; TCRdb has only the in-frame clones, and not every one. The table lists 140,000 or so clones, over 60% of them singletons. The sample was PBMCs. All receptors come from a man aged 35 to 55 in good health and CMV-seronegative.

The V gene is TRBV2, the J gene TRBJ2-5; 8 bases are a match to TRBD2. The J segment lost 4 bases and the V segment lost 11 bases, leaving 12 bases of the junction unmatched. CDR1 SNHLY and CDR2 FYNNEI come from the germline V gene. The CDR3 runs to 14 residues. The CDR3 here is CASREAGGTETQYF. DNA for the CDR3: TGTGCCTCCCGAGAGGCGGGGGGAACAGAGACCCAGTACTTC.

The V gene is TRBV7-8, the J gene TRBJ2-7; 10 bases line up with TRBD2. CDR1 SGHVS and CDR2 FQNEAQ come from the germline V gene. J gave up 4 bases and V 5 bases, and 5 bases lay outside the gene matches. The CDR3 is made up of 14 amino acids. CDR3 amino acids: CASSKGLALYEQYF. For the CDR3, the DNA is TGTGCCAGCAGCAAGGGACTAGCGCTTTACGAGCAGTACTTC.

The rearrangement uses TRBV2 and TRBJ1-5; maybe TRBD1 (6 bases). The germline gives CDR1 SNHLY, CDR2 FYNNEI. There are 18 residues in the CDR3. Trimming cost V 5 bases and J 0 bases, with 20 bases left between them. The CDR3 DNA sequence: TGTGCCAGCAGTCGTTGGCCTCTTGGACAGTCTAGCAATCAGCCCCAGCATTTT. Protein product: CASSRWPLGQSSNQPQHF.

The CDR3 here is CAISDSGRASENGYTF. DNA of the CDR3: TGTGCCATCAGTGATAGCGGACGCGCCTCCGAAAATGGCTACACCTTC. This chain links TRBV10-3 with TRBJ1-2; no clear D gene. Germline CDR1 ENHRY, CDR2 SYGVKD. V was clipped by 3 bases and J by 6 bases, with 20 bases between them. The CDR3 consists of 16 residues.

V usage is TRBV6-5 and J usage is TRBJ2-2; 12 bases fit TRBD2. The ends lost 2 bases at V and 7 bases at J; junction bases unmatched: 5. The CDR3 is 16 residues long. Germline CDR1 and CDR2: MNHEY and SVGAGI. CDR3 in amino acids: CASSYHPSGGVGELFF. The CDR3 DNA sequence: TGTGCCAGCAGTTACCATCCTAGCGGGGGGGTCGGGGAGCTGTTTTTT.

The CDR3 nucleotides read TGTGCCATCAGTACCGGGACAGGGGGATACGAGCAGTACTTC. As protein: CAISTGTGGYEQYF. The chain employs TRBV10-3 and TRBJ2-7; TRBD1 agrees at 11 bases. The V and J ends lost 5 bases and 4 bases, in that order; junction bases with no gene match: 4. The germline CDR1 and CDR2 sequences are ENHRY and SYGVKD. The CDR3 is made up of 14 amino acids.

This clone was detected a few times. This chain uses TRBV30 with TRBJ2-1, with 11 bases fitting TRBD2. After removal of 5 bases from V and 1 base from J, the junction contained 4 bases not matched to a gene. In germline, CDR1 is GTSNPN, CDR2 SVGIG (reference sequence). CDR3 length equals 15 residues. This CDR3 reads CAWLLAGVSYNEQFF. The DNA for the CDR3 is TGTGCCTGGTTACTAGCGGGAGTTTCCTACAATGAGCAGTTCTTC. Using reference TRBV30 and TRBJ2-1 for the parts outside the CDR3, the full variable domain is SQTIHQWPATLVQPVGSPLSLECTVEGTSNPNLYWYRQAAGRGLQLLFYSVGIGQISSEVPQNLSASRPQDRQFILSSKKLLLSDSGFYLCAWLLAGVSYNEQFFGPGTRLTVL.

This clone is a singleton in its sample. The gene calls are TRBV5-1 and TRBJ1-3; D is ambiguous. The CDR3 consists of 15 residues. V was pared by 4 bases and J by 0 bases, with 11 bases between. Germline V gene data show CDR1 as SGHRS and CDR2 as YFSETQ. Here the CDR3 reads CASSAEGISGNTIYF. The DNA for the CDR3 is TGCGCCAGCAGCGCGGAGGGCATCTCTGGAAACACCATATATTTT. Looking up the rest from reference TRBV5-1 and TRBJ1-3 gives the full variable domain: KAGVTQTPRYLIKTRGQQVTLSCSPISGHRSVSWYQQTPGQGLQFLFEYFSETQRNKGNFPGRFSGRQFSNSRSEMNVSTLELGDSALYLCASSAEGISGNTIYFGEGSWLTVV.

The chain has TRBV9 and TRBJ2-7; TRBD2 matches at 7 bases. Unmatched junction bases numbered 5, after V lost 8 bases and J lost 3 bases. CDR3 length equals 12 residues. Germline V gene data show CDR1 as SGDLS and CDR2 as YYNGEE. In DNA form, the CDR3 reads TGTGCCAGAGGGACTAAACTCTACGAGCAGTACTTC. This codes for CARGTKLYEQYF.

This chain links TRBV10-1 with TRBJ2-7; 10 nucleotides align to TRBD2. With V trimmed by 6 bases and J by 2 bases, 7 bases remained unmatched. CDR1 is WNHNN and CDR2 is SYGVQD in the germline V gene (reference sequence). CDR3 length: 15 amino acids. The CDR3 coding sequence is TGCGCCAGCAGCGAAACTAGCGGGGAGGCCTACGAGCAGTACTTC. Its protein product is CASSETSGEAYEQYF.

The chain links TRBV5-1 to TRBJ2-1; weak D call: TRBD1 (6 bases). Trimming took 8 bases from V and 2 from J, leaving 11 bases between them. Germline V CDR1 and CDR2: SGHRS, YFSETQ. CDR3 length equals 13 residues. The CDR3 spells CASNREAYNEQFF. CDR3 DNA: TGCGCCAGTAACAGGGAAGCCTACAATGAGCAGTTCTTC.

The gene calls are TRBV28 and TRBJ2-1, with D possibly matching TRBD1 (6 bases). Germline values: CDR1 MDHEN, CDR2 SYDVKM. V lost 11 bases and J lost 4, with 15 bases in between. The CDR3 sequence is 13 residues long. In nucleotides, the CDR3 is TGTGCCGGCCGGGACAACAGATACAATGAGCAGTTCTTC. This translates into CAGRDNRYNEQFF.

This clone turned up a few times. This chain uses TRBV6-6 with TRBJ1-3; D not resolved. This CDR3 has 16 amino acids. Germline V gives CDR1 MNHNY, CDR2 SVGAGI (reference sequence). V was cut by 0 bases and J by 0 bases, with 9 bases left in between. CDR3 sequence: CASSYSRGSSGNTIYF. CDR3 bases: TGTGCCAGCAGTTACTCTCGGGGAAGCTCTGGAAACACCATATATTTT.

The chain uses TRBV15 and TRBJ2-3; TRBD2 matches at 11 bases. Trimming cost V 0 bases and J 4 bases; bases outside gene matches: 6. This CDR3 has 17 amino acids. CDR1 is LNHNV, CDR2 YYDKDF, per germline (reference sequence). In nucleotides, the CDR3 is TGTGCCACCAGCAGAGACCTTAGCGGGAGGGCTGCAGATACGCAGTATTTT. Protein sequence: CATSRDLSGRAADTQYF. Full variable domain (remainder filled in from reference TRBV15 and TRBJ2-3): DAMVIQNPRYQVTQFGKPVTLSCSQTLNHNVMYWYQQKSSQAPKLLFHYYDKDFNNEADTPDNFQSRRPNTSFCFLDIRSPGLGDTAMYLCATSRDLSGRAADTQYFGPGTRLTVL.

The chain links TRBV9 to TRBJ2-7; D possibly corresponds to TRBD2 (5 bases). The V and J ends lost 4 bases and 3 bases respectively, with 17 bases between them. CDR3 length: 15 residues. Germline-derived CDR1 and CDR2 are SGDLS and YYNGEE. The CDR3 loop is CASSPDRGIGYEQYF. CDR3 bases: TGTGCCAGCAGCCCAGATCGGGGTATAGGCTACGAGCAGTACTTC. The whole variable domain, remainder taken from reference TRBV9 and TRBJ2-7, is DSGVTQTPKHLITATGQRVTLRCSPRSGDLSVYWYQQSLDQGLQFLIQYYNGEERAKGNILERFSAQQFPDLHSELNLSSLELGDSALYFCASSPDRGIGYEQYFGPGTRLTVT.

The V and J genes are TRBV5-1 and TRBJ2-5, with 12 positions matching TRBD2. CDR1 and CDR2 from the germline V gene are SGHRS and YFSETQ. This CDR3 is built from 15 residues. V was pared by 1 base and J by 5 bases, with 3 bases of the junction left unmatched. CDR3 sequence: CASSLPGLAGETQYF. The DNA for the CDR3 is TGCGCCAGCAGCTTGCCCGGACTAGCGGGGGAGACCCAGTACTTC.

V gene TRBV4-2 combines with J gene TRBJ1-1, with TRBD1 identical over 7 bases. The CDR3 contains 16 residues. Germline lookup yields CDR1 LGHNA and CDR2 YNFKEQ. Unmatched junction bases numbered 22, after V lost 6 bases and J lost 12 bases. CDR3 protein: CASRRRQGNGSLRTFF. In DNA, the CDR3 is TGTGCCAGCAGACGGAGACAGGGAAACGGAAGCCTAAGGACTTTCTTT.

The V call is TRBV7-2, the J call TRBJ2-2; possible D gene TRBD2, 5 bases. The germline V and J ends were trimmed by 2 bases and 6 bases, with 10 bases remaining between them. The CDR3 has 14 residues. Per the germline V gene, CDR1 is SGHTA and CDR2 is FQGNSA. CDR3 protein: CASSLLGVSGELFF. The CDR3 DNA sequence: TGTGCCAGCAGCTTATTGGGAGTCTCCGGGGAGCTGTTTTTT.

The genes are TRBV4-2 and TRBJ2-2, with D possibly being TRBD2 (6 bases). The CDR3 runs to 17 residues. Germline lookup yields CDR1 LGHNA and CDR2 YNFKEQ. V lost 0 bases, J lost 3 bases, and 14 bases lay in between. CDR3 loop: CASSQEVRRGYTGELFF. The CDR3, as DNA: TGTGCCAGCAGCCAAGAGGTTAGGAGGGGATACACCGGGGAGCTGTTTTTT.

The J gene is TRBJ1-1, the V gene TRBV10-2; tentatively, D is TRBD1 (6 bases). CDR1 and CDR2 from the germline V gene are WSHSY and SAAADI. This CDR3 spans 18 amino acids. Trimming took 3 bases from V and 1 from J, leaving 21 bases between them. The CDR3 DNA is TGCGCCAGCAGTGACTCGATCGGGGGGCGAGGAAGGAACACTGAAGCTTTCTTT. This translates into CASSDSIGGRGRNTEAFF.

This clone was picked up one time. The gene calls are TRBV5-4 and TRBJ2-5; maybe TRBD1 (6 bases). V was cut by 0 bases and J by 5 bases, with 17 bases left in between. Germline lookup yields CDR1 SGHNT and CDR2 YYREEE (reference sequence). CDR3 size: 16 residues. This chain's CDR3 is CASSLDATGYLETQYF. CDR3 in DNA: TGTGCCAGCAGCTTGGACGCAACAGGGTATCTGGAGACCCAGTACTTC.

The gene calls are TRBV6-4 and TRBJ2-7; no clear D gene. Germline V lookup: CDR1 MRHNA, CDR2 SNTAGT. This CDR3 spans 10 amino acids. Trimming pared 6 bases from V and 4 bases from J, leaving 4 bases between. The CDR3 protein is CASRAYEQYF. CDR3 DNA: TGTGCCAGCAGGGCATACGAGCAGTACTTC.

The chain has TRBV6-5 and TRBJ1-1, with TRBD1 matching over 9 bases. V dropped 5 bases and J dropped 11; count of bases not matched to a gene: 9. In germline, CDR1 is MNHEY, CDR2 SVGAGI. The CDR3 runs to 13 residues. CDR3 coding DNA: TGTGCCAGCAGTGCCCCCGGGACAGGGTACGCTTTCTTT. Its translation is CASSAPGTGYAFF.

The chain couples TRBV27 to TRBJ2-3; 7 bases agree with TRBD1. CDR1 MNHEY and CDR2 SMNVEV come from the germline V gene (reference sequence). The CDR3 has 14 amino acids. Losses at the gene ends were 5 bases for V and 0 bases for J; bases not matched to a gene: 2. The CDR3 is CASSIQGSTDTQYF. The CDR3 DNA sequence: TGTGCCAGCAGTATACAGGGGAGCACAGATACGCAGTATTTT.

The gene calls are TRBV4-3 and TRBJ1-4, with TRBD1 matching 8 bases. The CDR3 covers 14 residues. The germline CDR1 and CDR2 sequences are LGHNA and YSLEER. The V segment lost 4 bases and the J segment 10 bases; nucleotides outside the gene matches: 8. CDR3: CASSPRGRPGKLFF. The CDR3 DNA sequence: TGCGCCAGCAGCCCCAGGGGGCGCCCCGGAAAACTGTTTTTT.

With regard to this clone: Germline is not matched at one junction end, which may reflect a read error. The chain recombines TRBV5-6 with TRBJ1-5; 7 bases are a match to TRBD1. Germline V gene sequence: CDR1 SGHDT, CDR2 YYEEEE. This CDR3 has 15 residues. Here the CDR3 DNA reads TGTGCCTGCAGCTTCGGGACAGATAGCAATCAGCCCCAGCATTTT. Its translation is CACSFGTDSNQPQHF.